A selection of T cell receptor beta chains follows, all from one sample in a study of identical twins. TCRdb used MiXCR to reprocess the 5' RACE reads, holding one entry per CDR3 protein. The top ten hold approximately 15% of the sample, which has around 250,000 distinct CDR3 sequences, about 6.7% seen once. The same sample was also studied in work on T cells expressing NK-cell markers.

Sequences were obtained from CD8+ T cells sorted from blood. Receptor source: a woman between 18 and 29 years old in good health. Both conserved end residues are part of each CDR3. A D gene is named only where the DNA matches it firmly. The listing skips clone size in some rows; elsewhere it reads once, few, many or a size class.

abundance,v_gene,j_gene,d_gene,CDR3nt,CDR3aa
few,TRBV7-9,TRBJ2-7,NA,TGTGCCAGCAGCTTAAGTGAGGTGCAGTACTTC,CASSLSEVQYF
NA,TRBV27,TRBJ2-4,NA,TGTGCCAGCAGTTCACGGGGGCGTCGGAACATTCAGTACTTC,CASSSRGRRNIQYF
few,TRBV11-2,TRBJ2-7,TRBD2,TGTGCCAGCAGCTTTCCCGGGGCGGGAGACGAGCAGTACTTC,CASSFPGAGDEQYF
few,TRBV4-3,TRBJ2-3,NA,TGCGCCAGCAGTAACAGCGGAGATACGCAGTATTTT,CASSNSGDTQYF
few,TRBV11-2,TRBJ2-3,TRBD2,TGTGCCAGCAGCTTCGCTCGAGGGAGCGGGAGAACAGATACGCAGTATTTT,CASSFARGSGRTDTQYF
NA,TRBV6-2/TRBV6-3,TRBJ2-1,NA,TGTGCCGGGTGTTACGGTGGGGGCTCCTACAATGAGCAGTTCTTC,CAGCYGGGSYNEQFF
few,TRBV27,TRBJ2-1,NA,TGTGCCAGCAGTTTATTTGGGGGCCGTTCCTACAATGAGCAGTTCTTC,CASSLFGGRSYNEQFF
few,TRBV5-1,TRBJ1-2,NA,TGCGCCAGCAGCTTGGTCGATTTAGGCGCCGATAATCCTAACTATGGCTACACCTTC,CASSLVDLGADNPNYGYTF
few,TRBV9,TRBJ1-1,NA,TGTGCCAGCAGCGTAGAGGGGGAGGGGGTTGAAGCTTTCTTT,CASSVEGEGVEAFF
NA,TRBV5-4,TRBJ2-5,NA,TGTGCCAGCAGCTTGTCATACAGTGGTGGAGAGACCCAGTACTTC,CASSLSYSGGETQYF
NA,TRBV9,TRBJ2-1,NA,TGTGCCAGCAGCGTAGGCCATTACAATGAGCAGTTCTTC,CASSVGHYNEQFF
many,TRBV4-3,TRBJ1-2,NA,TGCGCCAGCAGCCGTTACTTCGAGGGCTACGATGGCTACACCTTC,CASSRYFEGYDGYTF
few,TRBV2,TRBJ2-7,TRBD2,TGTGCCAGCTGGGCTGGGACTAGCGGAGCCTCCTACGAGCAGTACTTC,CASWAGTSGASYEQYF
NA,TRBV20-1,TRBJ2-1,TRBD2,TGCAGTGCTAGAGGTAGGGGACTAGCGGACCACAATGAGCAGTTCTTC,CSARGRGLADHNEQFF
many,TRBV12-3/TRBV12-4,TRBJ1-1,NA,TGTGCCAGCAGCTGGAACACTGAAGCTTTCTTT,CASSWNTEAFF
few,TRBV10-3,TRBJ2-5,NA,TGTGCCATCAGTGGTGATGCTAGCGAGCAAGAGACCCAGTACTTC,CAISGDASEQETQYF
many,TRBV7-9,TRBJ2-2,NA,TGTGCCAGCAGCTTATCTACCGGGACAGGGGAGCTGTTTTTT,CASSLSTGTGELFF
NA,TRBV27,TRBJ2-7,NA,TGTGCCAGCAGTTTGCAACAGGGTTACGAGCAGTACTTC,CASSLQQGYEQYF
few,TRBV6-6,TRBJ2-5,NA,TGTGCCAGCAGTTACTCCTTAGAGACCCAGTACTTC,CASSYSLETQYF
many,TRBV18,TRBJ2-1,NA,TGTGCCAGCTCACCACGAGAGAGCTCCTACAATGAGCAGTTCTTC,CASSPRESSYNEQFF
few,TRBV5-1,TRBJ2-3,TRBD2,TGCGCCAGCAGCTCCGGACTAGCGGCCATAACTAGCACAGATACGCAGTATTTT,CASSSGLAAITSTDTQYF
few,TRBV21-1,TRBJ2-2,NA,TGTGCCAGCAGCTCCCTGGGGGGCCCCGGGGAGCTGTTTTTT,CASSSLGGPGELFF
NA,TRBV20-1,TRBJ2-7,NA,TGCAGTGCTAGGTGGGACTCCTCCTACGAGCAGTACTTC,CSARWDSSYEQYF
NA,TRBV20-1,TRBJ2-5,NA,TGCAGTGCCCGGAGTAAACGCGGGGAGACCCAGTACTTC,CSARSKRGETQYF
many,TRBV27,TRBJ2-2,NA,TGCGCCAGCAGCCTCGGACAGAACACCGGGGAGCTGTTTTTT,CASSLGQNTGELFF
few,TRBV11-2,TRBJ1-1,NA,TGTGCCAGCAGCTACCCCGGAGGGGTAGGGCGCACTGAAGCTTTCTTT,CASSYPGGVGRTEAFF
NA,TRBV19,TRBJ2-1,TRBD2,TGTGCCAGTAGCGTAGCGGGAACGGGGAATGAGCAGTTCTTC,CASSVAGTGNEQFF
NA,TRBV7-9,TRBJ2-1,TRBD2,TGTGCCAGCAGCCCCCAAATAGCGGGGGTTTACAATGAGCAGTTCTTC,CASSPQIAGVYNEQFF
few,TRBV9,TRBJ2-1,TRBD2,TGTGCCAGCCACGCACGAGCGGGAGATTACAATGAGCAGTTCTTC,CASHARAGDYNEQFF
NA,TRBV9,TRBJ2-3,TRBD2,TGTGCCAGCAGCCCGGGACTAGCGGGGGTCACAGATACGCAGTATTTT,CASSPGLAGVTDTQYF
few,TRBV11-2,TRBJ2-4,NA,TGTGCCAGCAGCCCCGAGTTGGGTGGGGCCCTTGGGGTCATTCAGTACTTC,CASSPELGGALGVIQYF
few,TRBV6-5,TRBJ2-3,TRBD2,TGTGCCAGCAGTTTCGGCCGCAAGCGGGAGCTTCCAGATACGCAGTATTTT,CASSFGRKRELPDTQYF
NA,TRBV10-3,TRBJ2-5,NA,TGTGCCATCAGTGACCAACAAACAAAAGAGACCCAGTACTTC,CAISDQQTKETQYF
NA,TRBV7-9,TRBJ2-5,NA,TGTGCCAGCAGCCCCGTTGAGGACCAAGAGACCCAGTACTTC,CASSPVEDQETQYF
many,TRBV6-2/TRBV6-3,TRBJ2-5,NA,TGTGCCAGCAGCTCGCTCGGACTGAAGCAAGAGACCCAGTACTTC,CASSSLGLKQETQYF
NA,TRBV7-8,TRBJ2-5,NA,TGTGCCAGCAGCTTAATTCCCCACGGGCAAGAGACCCAGTACTTC,CASSLIPHGQETQYF
NA,TRBV28,TRBJ1-2,TRBD1,TGTGCCAGCCTGGACAGGGACCGTTTTGAACCTGGCTACACCTTC,CASLDRDRFEPGYTF
many,TRBV20-1,TRBJ1-1,NA,TGCAGTGCTAGAGATTTCGGGCAGAACACTGAAGCTTTCTTT,CSARDFGQNTEAFF
NA,TRBV20-1,TRBJ2-1,TRBD2,TGCAGTGCTAGAGTGGGGACTAGCGGATTCAATGAGCAGTTCTTC,CSARVGTSGFNEQFF
many,TRBV6-5,TRBJ2-7,NA,TGTGCCAGCAGCCAAGGGCCATACGAGCAGTACTTC,CASSQGPYEQYF
few,TRBV18,TRBJ2-1,TRBD1,TGTGCCAGCTCACCGACAGGGATTGGGAATGAGCAGTTCTTC,CASSPTGIGNEQFF
NA,TRBV9,TRBJ2-3,TRBD2,TGTGCCAGCAGCGCCGGGACTAGCGGGGGGGATACGCAGTATTTT,CASSAGTSGGDTQYF
few,TRBV2,TRBJ2-2,NA,TGTGCCAGCAGTTTAGCATCGGCGACCGGGGAGCTGTTTTTT,CASSLASATGELFF
few,TRBV7-9,TRBJ2-1,TRBD2,TGTGCCAGCAGGCTAGCGGTCTACAATGAGCAGTTCTTC,CASRLAVYNEQFF
NA,TRBV5-6,TRBJ2-1,NA,TGTGCCAGCAGCATCGGTACCCCCAATGAGCAGTTCTTC,CASSIGTPNEQFF
many,TRBV9,TRBJ2-3,NA,TGTGCCAGCAGCCCCCTCCAGGGGACTTCACTCACAGATACGCAGTATTTT,CASSPLQGTSLTDTQYF
few,TRBV7-9,TRBJ2-1,NA,TGTGCCAGCACCCTCCGTGACAGCGACAATGAGCAGTTCTTC,CASTLRDSDNEQFF
many,TRBV4-3,TRBJ2-2,TRBD2,TGCGCCAGCAGCCAAGATAGGACTAGCGGGAACCGGGAGCTGTTTTTT,CASSQDRTSGNRELFF
NA,TRBV11-2,TRBJ1-4,TRBD1,TGTGCCAGCAGCTTGGGGACAGGGGGCCAGTTGAATGAAAAACTGTTTTTT,CASSLGTGGQLNEKLFF
few,TRBV27,TRBJ1-4,TRBD1,TGTGCCAGCAGTTTGGACAGGGGAGAAAAACTGTTTTTT,CASSLDRGEKLFF
NA,TRBV4-2,TRBJ2-7,NA,TGTGCCAGCAGCCAAGATAACCTCCCCCCCTACTTC,CASSQDNLPPYF